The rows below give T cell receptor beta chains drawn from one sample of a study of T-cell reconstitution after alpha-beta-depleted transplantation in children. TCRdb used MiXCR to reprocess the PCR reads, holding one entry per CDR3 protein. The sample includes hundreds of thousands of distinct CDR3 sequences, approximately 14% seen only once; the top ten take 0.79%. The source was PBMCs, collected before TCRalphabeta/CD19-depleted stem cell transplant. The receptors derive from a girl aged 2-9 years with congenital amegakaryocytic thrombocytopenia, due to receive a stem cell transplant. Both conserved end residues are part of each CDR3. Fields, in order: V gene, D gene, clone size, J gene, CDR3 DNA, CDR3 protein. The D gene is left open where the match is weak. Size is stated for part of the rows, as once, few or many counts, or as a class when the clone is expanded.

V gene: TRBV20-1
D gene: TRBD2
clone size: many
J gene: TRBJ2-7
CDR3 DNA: TGCAGTGCTGTCGATGCGGGAGGGTCCTACGAGCAGTACTTC
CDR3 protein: CSAVDAGGSYEQYF

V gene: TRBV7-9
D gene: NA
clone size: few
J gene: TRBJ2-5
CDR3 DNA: TGTGCCAGCAGGGATTCCGTTAGGTACCAAGAGACCCAGTACTTC
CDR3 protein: CASRDSVRYQETQYF

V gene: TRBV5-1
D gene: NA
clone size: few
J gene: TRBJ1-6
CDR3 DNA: TGCGCCAGCAGCTTGGCCAGAGGCGGTAATTCACCCCTCCACTTT
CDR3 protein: CASSLARGGNSPLHF

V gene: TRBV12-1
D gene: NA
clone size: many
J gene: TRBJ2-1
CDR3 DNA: TGTGCCAGCAGCTTTGAATGGACTAGCGGGAGGGCCATTAGCTACAATGAGCAGTTCTTC
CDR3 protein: CASSFEWTSGRAISYNEQFF

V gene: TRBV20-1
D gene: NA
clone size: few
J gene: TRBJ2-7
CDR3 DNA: TGCAGTGCTAGAGATCCGGGGGGCCCCGACTACGAGCAGTACTTC
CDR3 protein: CSARDPGGPDYEQYF

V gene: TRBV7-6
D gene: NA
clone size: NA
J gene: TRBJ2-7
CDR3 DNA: TGTGCCAGCAGCTGGGGGACGGGGCAAGGGGAGCAGTACTTC
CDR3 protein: CASSWGTGQGEQYF

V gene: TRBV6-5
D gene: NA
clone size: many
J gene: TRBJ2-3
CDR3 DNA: TGTGCCAGCAGTCTCGGTACACCTGGTAGCACAGATACGCAGTATTTT
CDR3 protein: CASSLGTPGSTDTQYF

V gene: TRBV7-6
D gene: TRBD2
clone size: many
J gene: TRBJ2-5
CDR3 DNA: TGTGCCAGCAGCTCCCCGGGACTAGCGGTCCAAGAGACCCAGTACTTC
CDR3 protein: CASSSPGLAVQETQYF

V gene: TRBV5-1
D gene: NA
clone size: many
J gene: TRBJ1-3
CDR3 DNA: TGCGCCAGCACCTGGCGGCCAGGGAGCTCTGGAAACACCATATATTTT
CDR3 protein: CASTWRPGSSGNTIYF

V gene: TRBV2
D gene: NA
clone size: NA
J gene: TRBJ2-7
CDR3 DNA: TGTGCCAGGGGTTTAAAGCGTAGCGAGCAGTACTTC
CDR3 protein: CARGLKRSEQYF

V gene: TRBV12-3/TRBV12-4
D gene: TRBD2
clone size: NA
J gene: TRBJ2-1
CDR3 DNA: TGTGCCAGCAGTCCTAGGGTTAGCGGGACGCCCCAGGGTGAGCAGTTCTTC
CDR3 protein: CASSPRVSGTPQGEQFF

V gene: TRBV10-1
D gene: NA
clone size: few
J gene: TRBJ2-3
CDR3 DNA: TGCGCCAGCAGTGACCTGGGAGGTTTCCCGGATACGCAGTATTTT
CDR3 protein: CASSDLGGFPDTQYF

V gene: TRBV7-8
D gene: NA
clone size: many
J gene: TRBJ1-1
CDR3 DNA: TGTGCCAGCAGCCGGACCGTCATGAACACTGAAGCTTTCTTT
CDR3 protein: CASSRTVMNTEAFF

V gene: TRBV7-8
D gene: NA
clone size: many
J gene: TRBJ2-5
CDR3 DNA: TGTGCCAGCAGCTTAATTATCGCGGGACAAGAGACCCAGTACTTC
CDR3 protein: CASSLIIAGQETQYF

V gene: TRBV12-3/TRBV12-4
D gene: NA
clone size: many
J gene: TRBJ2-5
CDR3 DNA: TGTGCCAGCAGTATTAACCGGTACCAAGAGACCCAGTACTTC
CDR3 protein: CASSINRYQETQYF

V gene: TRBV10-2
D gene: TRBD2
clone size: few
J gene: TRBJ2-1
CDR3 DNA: TGCGCCAGCAGTGAGTCGATGGGACTAGACAATGAGCAGTTCTTC
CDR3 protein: CASSESMGLDNEQFF

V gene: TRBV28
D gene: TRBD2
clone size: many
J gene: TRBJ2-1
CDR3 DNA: TGTGCCAGCAGCCCCCGGGGGACTAGCGGGAGCGATGAGCAGTTCTTC
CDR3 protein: CASSPRGTSGSDEQFF

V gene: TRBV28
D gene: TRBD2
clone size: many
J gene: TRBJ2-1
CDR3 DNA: TGTGCCAGCAGTTGGACTAGTCTGAATGAGCAGTTCTTC
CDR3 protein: CASSWTSLNEQFF

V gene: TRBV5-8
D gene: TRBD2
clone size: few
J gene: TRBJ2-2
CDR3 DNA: TGTGCCAGCAGCAGAGGACTAGCGGGAGTAAACACCGGGGAGCTGTTTTTT
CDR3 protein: CASSRGLAGVNTGELFF

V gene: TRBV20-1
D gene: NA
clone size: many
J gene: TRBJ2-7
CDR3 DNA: TGCAGTGCTCATCGGGACAACTCCTACGAGCAGTACTTC
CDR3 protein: CSAHRDNSYEQYF

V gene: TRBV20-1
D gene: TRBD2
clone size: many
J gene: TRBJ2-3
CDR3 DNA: TGCAGTGCTAGAGTCTCACCGCTAGCGGGGACAGATACGCAGTATTTT
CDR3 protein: CSARVSPLAGTDTQYF

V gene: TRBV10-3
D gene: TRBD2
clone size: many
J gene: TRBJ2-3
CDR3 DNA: TGTGCCATCAGTGTGGCTAGCGGGAGTTCAGATACGCAGTATTTT
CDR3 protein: CAISVASGSSDTQYF

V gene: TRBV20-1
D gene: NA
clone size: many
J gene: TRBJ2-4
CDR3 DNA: TGCAGTGCTAGAGATACCGAGGGAGCAAACATTCAGTACTTC
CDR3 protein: CSARDTEGANIQYF

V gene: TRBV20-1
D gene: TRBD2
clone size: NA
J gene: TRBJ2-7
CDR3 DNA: TGCAGTGCTAGAGTCAGGAGGACTAGCGGGAGCTACGAGCAGTACTTC
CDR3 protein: CSARVRRTSGSYEQYF

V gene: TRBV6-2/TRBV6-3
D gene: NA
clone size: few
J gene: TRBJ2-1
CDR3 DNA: TGTGCCAGCACCGCCCAACGGGACAATGAGCAGTTCTTC
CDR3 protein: CASTAQRDNEQFF

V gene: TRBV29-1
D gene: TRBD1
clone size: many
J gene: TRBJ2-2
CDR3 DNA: TGCAGCGTTTACGGGACAGGGGACACCGGGGAGCTGTTTTTT
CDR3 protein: CSVYGTGDTGELFF

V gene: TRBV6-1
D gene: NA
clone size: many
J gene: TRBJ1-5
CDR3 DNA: TGTGCCAGCTCCTCGGGGACGTTCTCTCAGCCCCAGCATTTT
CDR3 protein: CASSSGTFSQPQHF

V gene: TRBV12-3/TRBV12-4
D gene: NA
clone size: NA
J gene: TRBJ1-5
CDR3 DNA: TGTGCCAGCAAGGAGAGCAATCAGCCCCAGCATTTT
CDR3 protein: CASKESNQPQHF

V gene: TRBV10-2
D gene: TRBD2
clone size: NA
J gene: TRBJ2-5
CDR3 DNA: TGCGCCAGCATGGGGACTAGCCAAGAGACCCAGTACTTC
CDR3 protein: CASMGTSQETQYF

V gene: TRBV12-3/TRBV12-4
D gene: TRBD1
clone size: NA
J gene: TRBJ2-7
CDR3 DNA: TGTGCCAGCAGTATAAGACAGGGGCCGAGCTACGAGCAGTACTTC
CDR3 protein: CASSIRQGPSYEQYF

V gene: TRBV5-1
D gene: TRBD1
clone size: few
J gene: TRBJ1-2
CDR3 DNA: TGCGCCAGCAGATTCACAGGGGCGGAAGGCTACACCTTC
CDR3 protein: CASRFTGAEGYTF

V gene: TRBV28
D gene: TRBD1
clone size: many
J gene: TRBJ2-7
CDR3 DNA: TGTGCCAGCAGTTTCGACAGGGTAAGGGAGCAGTACTTC
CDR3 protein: CASSFDRVREQYF

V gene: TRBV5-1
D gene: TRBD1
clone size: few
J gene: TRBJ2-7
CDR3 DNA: TGCGCCAGCAGCTTTCTCTCGGACAGGGGTGAGCAGTACTTC
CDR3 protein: CASSFLSDRGEQYF

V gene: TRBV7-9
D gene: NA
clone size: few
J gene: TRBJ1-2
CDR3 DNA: TGTGCCAGCAGCCTCCCCGCAAGATATGGCTACACCTTC
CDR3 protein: CASSLPARYGYTF

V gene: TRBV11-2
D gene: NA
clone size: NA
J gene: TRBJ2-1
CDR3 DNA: TGTGCCAGCAGCTTAGTGTCTGGCCCAGGGGAGCAGTTCTTC
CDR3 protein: CASSLVSGPGEQFF

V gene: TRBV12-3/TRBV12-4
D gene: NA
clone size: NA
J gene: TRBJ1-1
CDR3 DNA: TGTGCCAGCAGTTTTACGGGCTGGTCGGGTTTGGGAGCTTTCTTT
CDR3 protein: CASSFTGWSGLGAFF

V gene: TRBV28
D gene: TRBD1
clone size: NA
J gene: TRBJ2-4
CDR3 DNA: TGTGCCAGCAAATCGACAGGGGGTATGATTCAGTACTTC
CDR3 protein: CASKSTGGMIQYF

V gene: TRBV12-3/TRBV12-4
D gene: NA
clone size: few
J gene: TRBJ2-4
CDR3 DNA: TGTGCCAGCAGTTTAGTGGGGGAAAACATTCAGTACTTC
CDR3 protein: CASSLVGENIQYF

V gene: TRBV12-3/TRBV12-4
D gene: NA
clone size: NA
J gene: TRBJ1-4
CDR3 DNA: TGTGCCAGCAGTTTGGGGGCCCGTGAAAAACTGTTTTTT
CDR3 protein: CASSLGAREKLFF

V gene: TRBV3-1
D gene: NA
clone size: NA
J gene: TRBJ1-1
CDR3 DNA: TGTGCCAGCAGCCAACCGGGACACGGTGAAGCTTTCTTT
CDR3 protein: CASSQPGHGEAFF

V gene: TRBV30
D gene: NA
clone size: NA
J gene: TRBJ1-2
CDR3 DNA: TGTGCCTCAAACCGCATCTATGGCTACACCTTC
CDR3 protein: CASNRIYGYTF

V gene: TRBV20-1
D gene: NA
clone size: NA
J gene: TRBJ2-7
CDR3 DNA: TGCAGTGCTAGTCTGGCACCCCCCTCCTACGAGCAGTACTTC
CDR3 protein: CSASLAPPSYEQYF

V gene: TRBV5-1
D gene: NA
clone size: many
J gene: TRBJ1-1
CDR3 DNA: TGCGCCAGCAGCGCCCCCTTCCCCATACGAAACACTGAAGCTTTCTTT
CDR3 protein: CASSAPFPIRNTEAFF

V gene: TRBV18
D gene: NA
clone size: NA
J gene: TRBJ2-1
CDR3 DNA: TGTGCCAGCTCCCCAGCGTCCCCAGGGCAGTTCTTC
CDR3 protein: CASSPASPGQFF

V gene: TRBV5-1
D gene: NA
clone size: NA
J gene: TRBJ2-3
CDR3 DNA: TGCGCCAGCAGCCGACGGATAGCGGAAGACACAGATACGCAGTATTTT
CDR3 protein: CASSRRIAEDTDTQYF

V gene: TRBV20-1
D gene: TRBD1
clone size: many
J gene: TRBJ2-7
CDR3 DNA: TGCAGTGCCGGACAGGTCGACTACGAGCAGTACTTC
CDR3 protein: CSAGQVDYEQYF

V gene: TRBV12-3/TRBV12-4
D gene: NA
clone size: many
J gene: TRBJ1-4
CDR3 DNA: TGTGCCAGCAGTCCCACCTCGAGCAGGGCTAACGGAAAACTGTTTTTT
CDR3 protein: CASSPTSSRANGKLFF

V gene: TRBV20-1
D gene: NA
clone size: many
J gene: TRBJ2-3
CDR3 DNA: TGCAGTGCTAGCAAACAGTCAGATACGCAGTATTTT
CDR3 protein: CSASKQSDTQYF

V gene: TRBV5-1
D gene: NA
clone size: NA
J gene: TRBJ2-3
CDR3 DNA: TGCGCCAGCAAGGGGCTAGCGGGACAGGTGGATACGCAGTATTTT
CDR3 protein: CASKGLAGQVDTQYF

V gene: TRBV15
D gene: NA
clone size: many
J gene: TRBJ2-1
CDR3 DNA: TGTGCCACCACCACCCGGGAGAACCACAATGAGCAGTTCTTC
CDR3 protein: CATTTRENHNEQFF

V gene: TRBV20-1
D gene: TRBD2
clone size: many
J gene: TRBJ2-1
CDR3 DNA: TGCAGTGCTAGAGGGGTTAGCGGGTCCCACCCAAAGCTAAACAATGAGCAGTTCTTC
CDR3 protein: CSARGVSGSHPKLNNEQFF

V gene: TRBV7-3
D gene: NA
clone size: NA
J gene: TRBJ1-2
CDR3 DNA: TGTGCCAGCAGCTTTGACAACTATGGCTACACCTTC
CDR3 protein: CASSFDNYGYTF

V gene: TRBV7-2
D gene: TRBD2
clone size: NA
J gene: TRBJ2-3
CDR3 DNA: TGTGCCAGCAGCTTAGCGTCTAGCGGGATCGAGACAGATACGCAGTATTTT
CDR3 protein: CASSLASSGIETDTQYF

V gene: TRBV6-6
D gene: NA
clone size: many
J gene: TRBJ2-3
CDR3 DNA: TGTGCCAGCAGTTCCCGTAGGGCCGGGTCGCAGTATTTT
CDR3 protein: CASSSRRAGSQYF

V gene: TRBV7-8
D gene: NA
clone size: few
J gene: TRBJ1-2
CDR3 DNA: TGTGCCAGCAGCTTAGCCGTAGGGACGGGCGGCTACACCTTC
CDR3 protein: CASSLAVGTGGYTF